Sequencing of this T cell receptor beta chain was carried out in a study of blood T cell repertoires in COVID-19. In the study overall: Both acute and convalescent COVID-19 samples were obtained from the United States, Italy and Spain. T cells, B-cell-depleted T cells, or PBMCs supplied cDNA or gDNA.

Original methodology: Amplifying reference gene primers gave estimates of nucleated cell counts. Method: immunoSEQ multiplex PCR; TCRdb's copy keeps in-frame clones and lacks some. The DNA was the basis for D and trimming; V, J and clone size are from that table. This sample carries around 220,000 clones, about 93% of them seen once, and the ten largest clones take under 2.5%. The sequenced material came from PBMCs or T cells enriched from blood (not recorded which). The sequence derives from a woman aged 18-29 years who had recovered from COVID-19.

The CDR3 reads CASSLAPGLGGAFF. The CDR3 region has the DNA TGCGCCAGCAGCTTGGCCCCAGGACTCGGGGGAGCTTTCTTT. The J gene is TRBJ1-1, the V gene TRBV5-1; possibly TRBD1 for D (5 bases). Germline lookup yields CDR1 SGHRS and CDR2 YFSETQ. The CDR3 has 14 amino acids. V lost 0 bases and J lost 10, with 16 bases in between. The full variable domain, its missing parts supplied by reference TRBV5-1 and TRBJ1-1, is KAGVTQTPRYLIKTRGQQVTLSCSPISGHRSVSWYQQTPGQGLQFLFEYFSETQRNKGNFPGRFSGRQFSNSRSEMNVSTLELGDSALYLCASSLAPGLGGAFFGQGTRLTVV.